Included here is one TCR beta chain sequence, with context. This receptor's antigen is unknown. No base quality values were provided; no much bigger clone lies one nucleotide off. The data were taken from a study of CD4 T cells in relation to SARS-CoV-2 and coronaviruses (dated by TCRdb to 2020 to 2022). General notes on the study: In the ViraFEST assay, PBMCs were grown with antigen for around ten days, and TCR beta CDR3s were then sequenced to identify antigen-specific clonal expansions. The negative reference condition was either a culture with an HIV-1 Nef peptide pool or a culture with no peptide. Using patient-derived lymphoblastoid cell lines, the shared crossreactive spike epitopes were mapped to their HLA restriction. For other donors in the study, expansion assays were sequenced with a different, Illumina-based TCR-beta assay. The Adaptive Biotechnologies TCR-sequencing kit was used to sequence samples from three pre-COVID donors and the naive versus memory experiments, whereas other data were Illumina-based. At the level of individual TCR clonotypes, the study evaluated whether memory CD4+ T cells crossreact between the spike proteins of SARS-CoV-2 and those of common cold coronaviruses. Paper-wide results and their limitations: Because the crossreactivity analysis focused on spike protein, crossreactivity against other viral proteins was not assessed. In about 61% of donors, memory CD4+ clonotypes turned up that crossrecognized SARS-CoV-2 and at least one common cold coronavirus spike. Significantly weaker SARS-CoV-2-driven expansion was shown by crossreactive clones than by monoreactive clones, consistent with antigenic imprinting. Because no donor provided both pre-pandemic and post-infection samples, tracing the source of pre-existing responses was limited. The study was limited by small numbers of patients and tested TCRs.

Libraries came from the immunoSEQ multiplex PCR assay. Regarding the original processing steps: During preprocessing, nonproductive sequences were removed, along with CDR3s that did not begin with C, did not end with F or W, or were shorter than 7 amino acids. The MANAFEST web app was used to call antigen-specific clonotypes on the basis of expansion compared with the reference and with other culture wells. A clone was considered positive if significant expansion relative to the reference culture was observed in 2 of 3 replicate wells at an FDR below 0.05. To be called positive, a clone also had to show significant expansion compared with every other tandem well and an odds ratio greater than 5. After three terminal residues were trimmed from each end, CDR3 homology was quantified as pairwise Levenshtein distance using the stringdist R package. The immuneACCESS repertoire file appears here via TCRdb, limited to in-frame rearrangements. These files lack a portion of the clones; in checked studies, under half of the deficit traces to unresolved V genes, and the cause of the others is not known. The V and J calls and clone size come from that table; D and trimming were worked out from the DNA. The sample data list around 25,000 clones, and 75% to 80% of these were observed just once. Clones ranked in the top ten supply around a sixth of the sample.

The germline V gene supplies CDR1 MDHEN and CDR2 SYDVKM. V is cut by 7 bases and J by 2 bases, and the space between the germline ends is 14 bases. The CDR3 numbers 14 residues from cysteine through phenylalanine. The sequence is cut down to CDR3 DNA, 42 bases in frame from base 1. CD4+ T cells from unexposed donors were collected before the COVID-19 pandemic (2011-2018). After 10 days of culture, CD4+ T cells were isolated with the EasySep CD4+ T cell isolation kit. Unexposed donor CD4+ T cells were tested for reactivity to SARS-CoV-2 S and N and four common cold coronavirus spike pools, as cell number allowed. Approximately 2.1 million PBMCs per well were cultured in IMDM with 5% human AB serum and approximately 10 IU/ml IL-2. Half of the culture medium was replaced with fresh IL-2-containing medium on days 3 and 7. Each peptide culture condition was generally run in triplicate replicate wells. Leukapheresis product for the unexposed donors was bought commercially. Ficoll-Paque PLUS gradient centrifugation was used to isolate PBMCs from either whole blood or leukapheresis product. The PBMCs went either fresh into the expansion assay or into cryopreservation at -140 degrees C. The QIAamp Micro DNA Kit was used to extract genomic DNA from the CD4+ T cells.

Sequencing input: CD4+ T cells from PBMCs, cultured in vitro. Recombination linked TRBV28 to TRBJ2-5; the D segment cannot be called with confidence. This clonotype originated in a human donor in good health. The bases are TGTGCCAGCACCCCCCCGGGTCCGCAAGAGACCCAGTACTTC. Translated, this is CASTPPGPQETQYF.